What follows is one T cell receptor (beta chain) and its context. CD45RO-negative, CCR7-positively selected cells formed the naive CD8 fraction, excluding terminally differentiated effector memory CD45RA+ cells. These data are taken from a study of shared clonotypes between healthy human individuals. Overall study: The study drew on a couple of women and a few men aged 18 to 49 as donors.

Genomic DNA of each subset was evenly split across several immunoSEQ plates. Repertoires were generated with immunoSEQ multiplex PCR, while TCRdb's copy carries only in-frame clones and drops some. The sample yields around 610,000 clones, roughly 96% seen once. Sequenced sample: naive CD8+ T cells sorted from blood. This receptor was identified in a woman in her 30s in good health.

The CDR3 sequence: CASSFGTGNTGELFF. CDR3 nucleotides: TGTGCCAGCAGTTTTGGGACAGGAAACACCGGGGAGCTGTTTTTT. This sequence joins TRBV28 and TRBJ2-2, with 8 bases that match TRBD1. This CDR3 has 15 amino acids. Germline trimming cut 3 bases from V and 2 bases from J; bases unmatched to any gene: 2. CDR1 is MDHEN and CDR2 is SYDVKM in the germline V gene.